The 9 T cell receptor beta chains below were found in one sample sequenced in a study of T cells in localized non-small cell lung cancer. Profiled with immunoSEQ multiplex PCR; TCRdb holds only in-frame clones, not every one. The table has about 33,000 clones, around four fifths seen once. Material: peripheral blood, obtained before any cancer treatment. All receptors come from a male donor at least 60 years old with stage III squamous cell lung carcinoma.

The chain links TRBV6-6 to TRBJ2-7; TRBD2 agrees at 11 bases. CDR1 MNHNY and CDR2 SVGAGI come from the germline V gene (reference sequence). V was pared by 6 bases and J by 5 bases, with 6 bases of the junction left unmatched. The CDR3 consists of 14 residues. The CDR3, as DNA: TGTGCCAGCAGCCTGACTAGCGGGATTAACGAGCAGTACTTC. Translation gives CASSLTSGINEQYF.

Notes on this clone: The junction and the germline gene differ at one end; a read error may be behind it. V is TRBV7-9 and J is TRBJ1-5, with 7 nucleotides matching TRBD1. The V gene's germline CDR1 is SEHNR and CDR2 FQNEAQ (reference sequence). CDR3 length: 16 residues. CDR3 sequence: CASSLATGDFNQPQHF. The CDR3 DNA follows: TGTGCCAGCAGCCTAGCTACAGGGGATTTTAATCAGCCCCAGCATTTT.

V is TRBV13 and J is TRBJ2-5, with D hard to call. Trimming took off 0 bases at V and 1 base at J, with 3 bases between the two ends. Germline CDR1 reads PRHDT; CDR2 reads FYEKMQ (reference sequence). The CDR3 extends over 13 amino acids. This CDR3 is CASSLGAQETQYF. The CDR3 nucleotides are TGTGCCAGCAGCTTAGGGGCCCAAGAGACCCAGTACTTC.

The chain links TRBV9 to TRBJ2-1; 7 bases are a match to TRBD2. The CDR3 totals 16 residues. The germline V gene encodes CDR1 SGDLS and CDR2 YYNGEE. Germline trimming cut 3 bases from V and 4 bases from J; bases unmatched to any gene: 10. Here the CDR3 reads CASSAAGGSFYNEQFF. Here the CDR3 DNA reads TGTGCCAGCAGCGCCGCCGGGGGGTCCTTTTACAATGAGCAGTTCTTC.

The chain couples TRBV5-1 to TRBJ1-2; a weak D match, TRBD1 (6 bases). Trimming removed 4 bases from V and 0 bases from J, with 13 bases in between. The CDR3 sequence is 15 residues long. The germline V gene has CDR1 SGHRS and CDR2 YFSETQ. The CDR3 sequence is CASSGQRATNYGYTF. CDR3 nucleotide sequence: TGCGCCAGCAGCGGACAGCGAGCGACTAACTATGGCTACACCTTC.

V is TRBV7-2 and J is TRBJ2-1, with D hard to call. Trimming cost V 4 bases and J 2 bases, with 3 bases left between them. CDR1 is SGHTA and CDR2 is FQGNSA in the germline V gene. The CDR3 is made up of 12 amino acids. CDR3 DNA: TGTGCCAGCAGCTCCCCCTACAATGAGCAGTTCTTC. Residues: CASSSPYNEQFF.

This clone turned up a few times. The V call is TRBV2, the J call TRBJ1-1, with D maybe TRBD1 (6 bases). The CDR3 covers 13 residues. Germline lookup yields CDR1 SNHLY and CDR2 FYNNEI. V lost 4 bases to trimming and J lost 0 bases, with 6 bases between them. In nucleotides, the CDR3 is TGTGCCAGCAGTGGACAGGTGAACACTGAAGCTTTCTTT. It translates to CASSGQVNTEAFF.

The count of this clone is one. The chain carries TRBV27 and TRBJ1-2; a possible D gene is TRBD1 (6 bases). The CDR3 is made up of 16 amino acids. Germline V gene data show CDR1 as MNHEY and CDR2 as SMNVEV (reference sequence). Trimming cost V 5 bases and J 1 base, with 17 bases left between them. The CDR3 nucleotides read TGTGCCAGCAGTGAGGACTCCGGGACACTTAACTATGGCTACACCTTC. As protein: CASSEDSGTLNYGYTF.

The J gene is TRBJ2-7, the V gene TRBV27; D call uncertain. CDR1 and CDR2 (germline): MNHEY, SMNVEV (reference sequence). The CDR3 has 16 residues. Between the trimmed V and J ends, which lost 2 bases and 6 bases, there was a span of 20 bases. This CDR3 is CASSLTLNRATSEQYF. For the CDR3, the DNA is TGTGCCAGCAGTTTAACTTTAAATAGGGCTACGTCCGAGCAGTACTTC.